This entry concerns a single TCR beta chain. Its antigen is still unknown. The DNA input per sorted-subset replicate PCR was roughly 210 ng, corresponding to tens of thousands of T cell genomes. The protocol was immunoSEQ multiplex PCR, while the TCRdb copy is restricted to in-frame clones and leaves out a portion. The sample lists fewer than 1.8 million clones; roughly 98.5% were seen once. This entry comes from a study of shared clonotypes between healthy human individuals. Broader study findings: Approximately 5% was the fraction of naive CD4 clonotypes found shared across four donors. The small donor group covered limited genetic and exposure diversity. The sole specimen, blood, was sampled, and tissue repertoires likely differ.

CDR3 length: 15 residues. The V and J ends lost 4 bases and 2 bases respectively, with 14 bases between them. The germline gives CDR1 SQVTM, CDR2 ANQGSEA. This TCR was sampled from a man younger than 40 in good health. The chain is built from TRBV29-1 and TRBJ2-2; D is perhaps TRBD1 (6 bases). Sequencing used naive CD4+ T cells sorted from blood. The sample's subset: CD45RA+ positively selected. Here the CDR3 DNA reads TGCAGCGTTGTTGACTCAGGGGTTAACACCGGGGAGCTGTTTTTT. It translates to CSVVDSGVNTGELFF.